The 21 T cell receptor beta chains reported below all come from one sample, sequenced in a study of blood T cells in healthy people across ages. Together with a sample-barcoded 5' primer, a J-beta primer mix was included in a second PCR lasting about 7 to 11 cycles. TCRdb called the 5' RACE reads again in MiXCR, with one record for every CDR3 protein. The table lists over 1,500,000 distinct CDR3 sequences, 30% to 40% of them singletons, with 23% in the top ten. The sample taken for sequencing was blood. These TCRs come from a human donor in good health.

This clonotype was counted between two and nine times. This sequence joins TRBV10-3 and TRBJ1-5; 7 bases map to TRBD1. The CDR3 consists of 13 residues. The junction had 4 bases not matched to a gene; V was cut back by 8 bases and J by 3 bases. Germline V gene lookup returns CDR1 ENHRY and CDR2 SYGVKD. The CDR3 sequence: CAIRDSHNQPQHF. DNA of the CDR3: TGTGCCATCCGGGACAGTCACAATCAGCCCCAGCATTTT.

This chain connects TRBV15 to TRBJ2-5; TRBD2 matches 15 bases. The junction had 3 bases not matched to a gene; V was cut back by 1 base and J by 0 bases. The CDR3 spans 18 residues. Germline values: CDR1 LNHNV, CDR2 YYDKDF (reference sequence). The DNA of the CDR3 is TGTGCCACCAGCAGAGGGACTAGCGGGGGGGCGTACCAAGAGACCCAGTACTTC. It translates to CATSRGTSGGAYQETQYF.

This clonotype was detected only a few times. The rearrangement joins TRBV4-3 to TRBJ2-7, with a weak D call TRBD1 (5 bases). The ends were cut back, 0 bases at V and 3 bases at J, with 12 bases in the middle. CDR1 is LGHNA and CDR2 is YSLEER in the germline V gene. The CDR3 consists of 15 residues. The CDR3 coding sequence is TGCGCCAGCAGCCAAGAGTCGGACAAGGGCTACGAGCAGTACTTC. Translating it yields CASSQESDKGYEQYF.

The chain combines TRBV4-2 with TRBJ1-1, with 8 nucleotides matching TRBD1. The CDR3 runs 16 residues. J lost 10 bases, V lost 0 bases, and 13 bases had no gene match. The germline CDR1 and CDR2 sequences are LGHNA and YNFKEQ. This chain's CDR3 is CASSQDTDRVFAGAFF. In nucleotides, the CDR3 is TGTGCCAGCAGCCAAGACACGGACAGGGTATTTGCTGGAGCTTTCTTT.

The rearrangement joins TRBV27 to TRBJ1-5; D is possibly TRBD1 (6 bases). Germline CDR1 is MNHEY and CDR2 is SMNVEV (reference sequence). Trimming took 4 bases from V and 3 from J, leaving 16 bases between them. The CDR3 contains 16 residues. The CDR3 region is CASSSLPGQYNQPQHF. CDR3 DNA sequence: TGTGCCAGCAGTTCCCTTCCTGGACAGTACAATCAGCCCCAGCATTTT.

This clonotype was recorded a few times. The junction departs from the called germline gene at one end, perhaps through a read error. This chain links TRBV11-2 with TRBJ1-2; TRBD1 might be the D (5 bases). CDR1 is SGHAT and CDR2 is FQNNGV in the germline V gene. This CDR3 is built from 16 residues. The CDR3 is CANSPTGTASLYGYTF. The DNA for the CDR3 is TGTGCCAACAGCCCTACAGGAACCGCAAGCCTATATGGCTACACCTTC.

The genes are TRBV20-1 and TRBJ1-4; no reliable D call. Germline V gene sequence: CDR1 DFQATT, CDR2 SNEGSKA (reference sequence). This CDR3 is built from 12 residues. The V gene lost 5 bases and the J gene lost 6 bases, with 10 bases spanning the gap. CDR3 in DNA: TGCAGTGCTCCTAGACGGGATGAAAAACTGTTTTTT. It yields the protein CSAPRRDEKLFF.

This clonotype occurred many times. The chain combines TRBV5-1 with TRBJ2-7; 8 bases match TRBD1. Germline V lookup: CDR1 SGHRS, CDR2 YFSETQ. The length of the CDR3 is 14 residues. Trimming removed 3 bases from V and 2 bases from J; junction bases left unmatched: 4. The CDR3 region is CASSSRQGTYEQYF. DNA of the CDR3: TGCGCCAGCAGCTCCCGACAGGGGACCTACGAGCAGTACTTC.

The J gene is TRBJ2-1, the V gene TRBV7-9; a possible D gene is TRBD2 (6 bases). With 2 bases removed from V and 1 base from J, the gap between germline ends came to 15 bases. The CDR3 extends over 17 amino acids. Germline V lookup: CDR1 SEHNR, CDR2 FQNEAQ (reference sequence). The CDR3 here is CASSLRVLALSYNEQFF. The CDR3 coding sequence is TGTGCCAGCAGCTTAAGGGTTCTAGCGTTATCCTACAATGAGCAGTTCTTC.

The chain carries TRBV5-1 and TRBJ2-3; the match to TRBD2 covers 11 bases. CDR3 length: 16 residues. V shed 4 bases and J 2 bases; nucleotides not matched to a gene: 6. Germline CDR1 reads SGHRS; CDR2 reads YFSETQ. The CDR3 DNA is TGCGCCAGCAGCGAGGGACTAGCGGCTGTCACAGATACGCAGTATTTT. Translating it yields CASSEGLAAVTDTQYF.

The chain joins TRBV12-5 to TRBJ2-2; D may be TRBD1 or TRBD2 (5 bases each). V lost 9 bases, J lost 5 bases, and 22 bases lay in between. The CDR3 is 16 residues long. Germline CDR1 reads LGHNT; CDR2 reads FRNRAP. Here the CDR3 reads CASAFLRVTGTGELFF. DNA of the CDR3: TGTGCTAGCGCGTTCCTCAGGGTTACGGGGACCGGGGAGCTGTTTTTT.

The table lists this clonotype with a few counts. The rearrangement uses TRBV4-1 and TRBJ1-3, with a possible D match to TRBD1 (6 bases). Trimming took 0 bases from V and 4 from J, leaving 13 bases between them. CDR3 length equals 16 residues. Germline loops: CDR1 MGHRA, CDR2 YSYEKL. The CDR3 loop is CASSQDNRVAGNTIYF. CDR3 nucleotide sequence: TGCGCCAGCAGCCAAGATAACAGGGTTGCGGGAAACACCATATATTTT.

This chain uses TRBV5-5 with TRBJ1-1; D is unresolved. Germline V gene data show CDR1 as SGHKS and CDR2 as YYEKEE (reference sequence). The CDR3 totals 15 residues. V lost 1 base and J 6 bases, leaving 16 bases between the germline ends. CDR3 sequence (DNA): TGTGCCAGCAGCTTGCGGGTCAGCCCAATCCCTGAAGCTTTCTTT. Translating gives CASSLRVSPIPEAFF.

The chain joins TRBV7-9 to TRBJ2-2; D ambiguous. The CDR3 covers 14 residues. The germline V and J ends were trimmed by 0 bases and 7 bases, with 9 bases remaining between them. Germline V gene lookup returns CDR1 SEHNR and CDR2 FQNEAQ (reference sequence). CDR3 sequence: CASSLAQPVGELFF. For the CDR3, the DNA is TGTGCCAGCAGCTTAGCGCAACCGGTCGGGGAGCTGTTTTTT. Full variable domain (remainder filled in from reference TRBV7-9 and TRBJ2-2): DTGVSQNPRHKITKRGQNVTFRCDPISEHNRLYWYRQTLGQGPEFLTYFQNEAQLEKSRLLSDRFSAERPKGSFSTLEIQRTEQGDSAMYLCASSLAQPVGELFFGEGSRLTVL.

Comment on this clonotype: The DNA is omitted, as the CDR3 cannot be located on it reliably, and the CDR3 follows TCRdb's listing. The CDR3 region is CASSVAQGSNYGYIF. V gene TRBV9 combines with J gene TRBJ1-2; the table names TRBD1, a call not compared with the DNA. The germline V gene encodes CDR1 SGDLS and CDR2 YYNGEE. The CDR3 has 15 amino acids, counting both end residues.

The chain carries TRBV11-2 and TRBJ2-3; D remains ambiguous. Germline CDR1 is SGHAT and CDR2 is FQNNGV. This CDR3 contains 15 residues. The V end was cut by 4 bases, the J end by 2 bases, with 13 bases between. In DNA form, the CDR3 reads TGTGCCAGCAGCTCCCGTCCCGATTTCACAGATACGCAGTATTTT. Translation: CASSSRPDFTDTQYF.

The chain has TRBV25-1 and TRBJ1-1; TRBD1 matches 7 bases. V was clipped by 7 bases and J by 1 base; unmatched bases: 15. The CDR3 is 17 residues long. Germline CDR1 is MGHDK and CDR2 is SYGVNS. The CDR3 is CASTTRGSSSPNTEAFF. Written as DNA, the CDR3 is TGTGCCAGCACTACCAGGGGGAGTAGTAGCCCGAACACTGAAGCTTTCTTT.

CDR3 amino acids: CASSLASGQGMYEQYF. The CDR3 DNA sequence: TGTGCCAGCAGCTTAGCTTCGGGACAGGGAATGTACGAGCAGTACTTC. The chain is built from TRBV11-2 and TRBJ2-7; 9 bases match TRBD1. The CDR3 runs 16 residues. V lost 1 base to trimming and J lost 4 bases; unmatched junction nucleotides: 8. Germline lookup yields CDR1 SGHAT and CDR2 FQNNGV.

This clonotype was detected once. The CDR3 bases are TGCGCCAGCAGCTCCGGGACAGGGTATCCCGATGAGCAGTTCTTC. It specifies CASSSGTGYPDEQFF. The V and J genes are TRBV5-1 and TRBJ2-1, with 9 bases matching TRBD1. The CDR3 has 15 residues. V dropped 3 bases and J dropped 8; count of bases not matched to a gene: 9. Germline V gives CDR1 SGHRS, CDR2 YFSETQ.

This chain links TRBV29-1 with TRBJ1-1; possibly TRBD1 for D (6 bases). The V gene lost 4 bases and the J gene lost 0 bases, with 15 bases spanning the gap. Germline V gene lookup returns CDR1 SQVTM and CDR2 ANQGSEA. CDR3 length: 15 residues. This chain's CDR3 is CSVGGGRGMNTEAFF. The CDR3 DNA reads TGCAGCGTTGGTGGGGGCCGGGGGATGAACACTGAAGCTTTCTTT.

This clonotype was observed a handful of times. The V gene is TRBV20-1, the J gene TRBJ1-4, with D unresolved. V lost 6 bases and J lost 6, with 14 bases in between. Per germline, CDR1 DFQATT and CDR2 SNEGSKA (reference sequence). This CDR3 is built from 13 residues. The CDR3 coding sequence is TGCAGTGCCGTGTCTTACGTTCATGAAAAACTGTTTTTT. Protein: CSAVSYVHEKLFF.